A selection of T cell receptor beta chains follows, all from one sample in a study of graft-versus-host responses after intestinal transplantation. Produced via immunoSEQ multiplex PCR; TCRdb's table is partial and in-frame only. The sample yields some 46,000 clones, over 85% seen once. This specimen consisted of PBMCs, obtained roughly 760 days after a first intestinal transplant, on the day of a second. Source of these receptors: a human patient who received an intestinal transplant, so some T cells may come from the graft donor. CDR3s include the opening cysteine and the closing phenylalanine or tryptophan. D genes are given only for firm matches. Clone size, where shown, is once, few, many, or a class for clones that have expanded.

>TRBJ2-3|NA|NA|TRBV6-5
CASSYSESTDTQYF
TGTGCCAGCAGTTACTCAGAGAGCACAGATACGCAGTATTTT
>TRBJ2-2|TRBD1|NA|TRBV7-3
CASSVTGTNTGELFF
TGTGCCAGCAGCGTGACAGGGACGAACACCGGGGAGCTGTTTTTT
>TRBJ1-3|NA|NA|TRBV30
CAWIFGNTIYF
TGTGCCTGGATCTTTGGAAACACCATATATTTT
>TRBJ2-2|TRBD1|NA|TRBV6-6
CASSGTANTGELFF
TGTGCCAGCAGTGGGACAGCGAACACCGGGGAGCTGTTTTTT
>TRBJ2-1|NA|NA|TRBV7-8
CASSLGSEVSPYNEQFF
TGTGCCAGCAGCTTAGGGAGTGAGGTATCGCCGTACAATGAGCAGTTCTTC
>TRBJ2-3|NA|NA|TRBV9
CASSPRSDGDTQYF
TGTGCCAGCAGCCCCCGAAGTGACGGAGATACGCAGTATTTT
>TRBJ2-2|NA|NA|TRBV6-6
CASSWSENTGELFF
TGTGCCAGCAGTTGGAGCGAGAACACCGGGGAGCTGTTTTTT
>TRBJ1-5|NA|NA|TRBV19
CASSIVGNLRQPQHF
TGTGCCAGTAGTATTGTGGGGAATCTACGACAGCCCCAGCATTTT
>TRBJ2-7|NA|NA|TRBV27
CASSLSGGLSSYEQYF
TGTGCCAGCAGTTTATCGGGGGGGCTTAGCTCCTACGAGCAGTACTTC
>TRBJ1-5|NA|NA|TRBV18
CASSLRDGSNQPQHF
TGTGCCAGCTCGCTCCGGGACGGATCCAATCAGCCCCAGCATTTT
>TRBJ2-1|TRBD1|NA|TRBV5-1
CASSFYRGADGQFF
TGCGCCAGCAGCTTTTACAGGGGTGCTGATGGGCAGTTCTTC
>TRBJ1-3|NA|NA|TRBV10-1
CASSEQASSGNTIYF
TGCGCCAGCAGTGAACAGGCGAGCTCTGGAAACACCATATATTTT
>TRBJ2-3|TRBD2|NA|TRBV7-2
CASSEGLAAVPQYF
TGTGCCAGCAGCGAGGGACTAGCGGCCGTACCGCAGTATTTT
>TRBJ2-3|TRBD2|NA|TRBV2
CASSPGLAGRDTQYF
TGTGCCAGCAGTCCGGGACTAGCGGGACGAGATACGCAGTATTTT
>TRBJ1-1|NA|once|TRBV11-2
CASSLATGSTEAFF
TGTGCCAGCAGCTTAGCTACAGGGAGCACTGAAGCTTTCTTT